This record concerns one T cell receptor beta chain sequence. Its target is unknown. What was amplified from RNA transcripts were TCR beta CDR3 regions. HTBI primers drove first-round RT-PCR of the TCR CDR3. MiXCR was run by TCRdb on the multiplex PCR reads, yielding one entry per CDR3 protein. The repertoire holds hundreds of thousands of distinct CDR3 sequences, around 16% seen once, with over 3.5% in the top ten. This sample was taken from a study of T cells in Graves' hyperthyroidism and ophthalmopathy. Whole-study results and caveats: A model of 13 V-J pairs discriminated ophthalmopathy from stable hyperthyroidism.

Trimming removed 4 bases from V and 4 bases from J, with 14 bases in between. The CDR3 contains 15 residues. Germline loops: CDR1 SGHDT, CDR2 YYEEEE. This TCR derives from a young woman with Graves' hyperthyroidism. The specimen sequenced was blood. The J gene is TRBJ2-2, the V gene TRBV5-6, with D tentatively TRBD2 (6 bases). CDR3 protein: CASSHGLPSTGELFF. The CDR3 bases are TGTGCCAGCAGCCATGGACTACCGTCCACCGGGGAGCTGTTTTTT.